Each of the 16 T cell receptor beta chains below was sequenced from the same sample in a study of blood T cells in healthy people across ages. Then a second PCR, running roughly 7 to 11 cycles, was carried out with a sample-barcoded 5' primer and a J-beta primer mix. TCRdb passed the 5' RACE reads through MiXCR, listing each CDR3 protein once. This sample carries fewer than 2 million distinct CDR3 sequences, approximately 39% of them seen once, and the ten largest clones take 23%. Sequenced: blood. These receptors originate from a human donor in good health.

This clonotype showed up just a few times. CDR3 DNA sequence: TGCAGTGCTAGAACTTCCACAGGCGGTGACACTGAAGCTTTCTTT. This codes for CSARTSTGGDTEAFF. V usage is TRBV20-1 and J usage is TRBJ1-1; TRBD1 is a possible D gene (5 bases). Germline CDR1 is DFQATT and CDR2 is SNEGSKA (reference sequence). The CDR3 is 15 residues long. Trimming pared 2 bases from V and 3 bases from J, leaving 16 bases between.

This clonotype was found a few times. V and J are TRBV29-1 and TRBJ1-1; tentatively, D is TRBD1 (6 bases). Between the trimmed V and J ends, which lost 3 bases and 5 bases, there was a span of 16 bases. Germline CDR1 reads SQVTM; CDR2 reads ANQGSEA. The CDR3 loop spans 14 amino acids. CDR3 nucleotides: TGCAGCGTTGATCCTGGGGCAGGGGAAACTGAAGCTTTCTTT. The encoded protein is CSVDPGAGETEAFF.

This clonotype was seen more than once but under ten times. The rearrangement links TRBV29-1 to TRBJ1-2; a weak D match, TRBD1 (5 bases). Trimming took 1 base from V and 8 from J, leaving 23 bases between them. The length of the CDR3 is 16 residues. Germline values: CDR1 SQVTM, CDR2 ANQGSEA. The CDR3 is CSVEVIMAGAVEGYTF. The CDR3 nucleotides are TGCAGCGTTGAAGTTATTATGGCCGGGGCAGTAGAAGGCTACACCTTC.

This clonotype has ten or more counts. In DNA, the CDR3 is TGTGCCAGCAGCTTAGCGGCGACTTACAATGAGCAGTTCTTC. It codes for CASSLAATYNEQFF. The V and J genes are TRBV13 and TRBJ2-1; D ambiguous. From germline, CDR1 is PRHDT and CDR2 FYEKMQ (reference sequence). Trimming pared 1 base from V and 4 bases from J, leaving 8 bases between. The CDR3 spans 14 residues.

This clonotype has at least ten counts. The rearrangement joins TRBV29-1 to TRBJ2-7; possible D gene TRBD1, 9 bases. The V gene lost 2 bases and the J gene lost 7 bases, with 18 bases spanning the gap. Germline V gene lookup returns CDR1 SQVTM and CDR2 ANQGSEA. The CDR3 runs 14 residues. In nucleotides, the CDR3 is TGCAGCGTTGAAAAGGGACAGGGCGGGAGGGAGCAGTACTTC. This sequence encodes CSVEKGQGGREQYF.

The chain combines TRBV7-3 with TRBJ2-1; D unresolved. Trimming removed 3 bases at V and 9 bases at J, with 12 bases between. This CDR3 contains 13 residues. Germline V CDR1 and CDR2: SGHTA, FQGTGA. The CDR3 loop reads CASSLIERSEQFF. The CDR3 nucleotides are TGTGCCAGCAGCTTGATCGAGAGGAGTGAGCAGTTCTTC.

This chain joins TRBV4-3 and TRBJ2-1; D perhaps matches TRBD1 (5 bases). Germline V gene lookup returns CDR1 LGHNA and CDR2 YSLEER. The CDR3 sequence is 20 residues long. Deletions cut 2 bases from V and 1 base from J, with 24 bases between. CDR3 DNA sequence: TGCGCCAGCAGCCAACTTAGAGACAGTGCACCCTTCCTTTCCTACAATGAGCAGTTCTTC. Translation gives CASSQLRDSAPFLSYNEQFF.

V gene TRBV7-6 combines with J gene TRBJ1-2, with D possibly being TRBD1 (6 bases). V was shortened by 5 bases and J by 8 bases, with 15 bases between the two germline ends. The V gene's germline CDR1 is SGHVS and CDR2 FNYEAQ. The CDR3 is 13 residues long. CDR3 amino acids: CASSQGTRGGYTF. In nucleotides, the CDR3 is TGTGCCAGCAGCCAGGGGACGCGCGGGGGCTACACCTTC.

The chain carries TRBV4-3 and TRBJ1-2; TRBD1 matches 7 bases. CDR3 size: 16 residues. CDR1 is LGHNA and CDR2 is YSLEER in the germline V gene. V shed 0 bases and J 4 bases; nucleotides not matched to a gene: 8. This chain's CDR3 is CASSQDLWGQTYGYTF. The CDR3 coding sequence is TGCGCCAGCAGCCAAGATTTGTGGGGACAGACCTATGGCTACACCTTC.

The chain links TRBV24-1 to TRBJ1-3; D gene unclear. Germline V gene data show CDR1 as KGHDR and CDR2 as SFDVKD. V lost 6 bases and J 4 bases, leaving 9 bases between the germline ends. The CDR3 consists of 13 residues. CDR3 sequence (DNA): TGTGCCACCAGTTTCACACGGGGAAACACCATATATTTT. As protein: CATSFTRGNTIYF.

CDR3 DNA sequence: TGCGCCAGCAGCTTGGCGTTGCTAGCGGGGGCGACAGATACGCAGTATTTT. Translating gives CASSLALLAGATDTQYF. The chain employs TRBV5-1 and TRBJ2-3; 10 bases line up with TRBD2. Germline loops: CDR1 SGHRS, CDR2 YFSETQ. Germline trimming cut 0 bases from V and 3 bases from J; bases unmatched to any gene: 7. The CDR3 has 17 residues.

The CDR3 here is CASSRLNSGGYNEQFF. The CDR3 nucleotides read TGCGCCAGCAGCCGACTTAATAGCGGGGGCTACAATGAGCAGTTCTTC. The chain uses TRBV4-1 and TRBJ2-1; 9 nucleotides match TRBD2. This CDR3 region has 16 residues. Germline CDR1 MGHRA, CDR2 YSYEKL. Germline trimming cut 4 bases from V and 3 bases from J; bases unmatched to any gene: 7.

This clonotype was recorded a few times. V gene TRBV6-5 combines with J gene TRBJ1-2; no firm D call. This CDR3 contains 13 residues. Germline CDR1 MNHEY, CDR2 SVGAGI. Trimming removed 6 bases from V and 7 bases from J, with 15 bases in between. CDR3 amino acids: CASSIPGAGGYTF. Here the CDR3 DNA reads TGTGCCAGCAGCATCCCCGGCGCTGGTGGCTACACCTTC.

Regarding this clonotype: With a much larger clone just one base away, this may be a read error. V is TRBV6-2 or TRBV6-3 and J is TRBJ2-6; TRBD1 matches at 9 bases. Germline V gene data show CDR1 as MNHEY and CDR2 as SVGEGT. The CDR3 is made up of 18 amino acids. CDR3 nucleotides: TGTGCCAGCAGTTACGACGCCGGGACAGGGTCTGAGGCCAACGTCCTGACTTTC. Protein sequence: CASSYDAGTGSEANVLTF.

The V gene is TRBV7-2, the J gene TRBJ2-3; 10 nucleotides line up with TRBD2. The germline V gene has CDR1 SGHTA and CDR2 FQGNSA. The V segment lost 7 bases and the J segment 3 bases; nucleotides outside the gene matches: 7. This CDR3 comprises 15 residues. CDR3 in DNA: TGTGCCAGCACCTTTAGCGGGGGGATAACAGATACGCAGTATTTT. This codes for CASTFSGGITDTQYF.

The chain combines TRBV2 with TRBJ2-6, with D possibly TRBD1 on 5 matching bases. CDR1 is SNHLY, CDR2 FYNNEI, per germline. The CDR3 runs to 16 residues. Trimming shortened V by 6 bases and J by 0 bases, and 12 bases separated the two germline ends. As DNA, the CDR3 is TGTGCCAGCAGGACAGTCATTTCCTCTGGGGCCAACGTCCTGACTTTC. This encodes CASRTVISSGANVLTF. The full variable domain, completed using reference TRBV2 and TRBJ2-6, is EPEVTQTPSHQVTQMGQEVILRCVPISNHLYFYWYRQILGQKVEFLVSFYNNEISEKSEIFDDQFSVERPDGSNFTLKIRSTKLEDSAMYFCASRTVISSGANVLTFGAGSRLTVL.